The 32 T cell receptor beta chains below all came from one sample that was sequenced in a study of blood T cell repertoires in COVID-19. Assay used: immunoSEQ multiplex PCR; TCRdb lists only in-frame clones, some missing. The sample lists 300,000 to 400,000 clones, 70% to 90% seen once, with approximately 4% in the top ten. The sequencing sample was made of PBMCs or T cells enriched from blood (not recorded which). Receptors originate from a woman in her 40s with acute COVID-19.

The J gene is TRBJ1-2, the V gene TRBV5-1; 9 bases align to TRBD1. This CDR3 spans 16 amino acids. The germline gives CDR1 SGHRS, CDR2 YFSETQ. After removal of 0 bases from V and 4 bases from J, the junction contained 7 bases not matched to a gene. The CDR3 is CASSLGPGQGSYGYTF. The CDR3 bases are TGCGCCAGCAGCTTGGGGCCGGGACAGGGAAGCTATGGCTACACCTTC.

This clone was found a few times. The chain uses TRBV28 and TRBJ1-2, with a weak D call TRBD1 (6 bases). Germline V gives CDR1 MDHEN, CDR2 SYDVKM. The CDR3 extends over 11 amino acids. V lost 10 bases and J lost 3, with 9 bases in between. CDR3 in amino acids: CATQGHYGYTF. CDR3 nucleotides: TGTGCCACCCAGGGGCACTATGGCTACACCTTC.

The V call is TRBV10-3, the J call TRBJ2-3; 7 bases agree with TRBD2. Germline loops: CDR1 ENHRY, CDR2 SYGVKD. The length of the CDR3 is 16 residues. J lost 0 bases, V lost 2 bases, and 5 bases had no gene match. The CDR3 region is CAISEHGTKSTDTQYF. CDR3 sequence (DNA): TGTGCCATCAGTGAGCATGGGACTAAGAGCACAGATACGCAGTATTTT.

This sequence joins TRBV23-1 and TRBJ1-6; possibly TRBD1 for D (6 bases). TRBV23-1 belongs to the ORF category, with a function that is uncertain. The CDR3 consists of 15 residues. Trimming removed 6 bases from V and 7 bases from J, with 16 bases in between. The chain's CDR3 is CASSQRTERNSPLHF. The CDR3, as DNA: TGCGCCAGCAGCCAACGGACAGAAAGGAATTCACCCCTCCACTTT.

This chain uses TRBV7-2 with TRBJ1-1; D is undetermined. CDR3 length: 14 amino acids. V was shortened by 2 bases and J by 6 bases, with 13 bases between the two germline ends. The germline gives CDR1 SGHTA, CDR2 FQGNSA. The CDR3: CASSLLSEGAEAFF. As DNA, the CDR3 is TGTGCCAGCAGCTTACTTTCCGAGGGCGCTGAAGCTTTCTTT. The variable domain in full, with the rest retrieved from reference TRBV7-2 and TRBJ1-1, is GAGVSQSPSNKVTEKGKDVELRCDPISGHTALYWYRQSLGQGLEFLIYFQGNSAPDKSGLPSDRFSAERTGGSVSTLTIQRTQQEDSAVYLCASSLLSEGAEAFFGQGTRLTVV.

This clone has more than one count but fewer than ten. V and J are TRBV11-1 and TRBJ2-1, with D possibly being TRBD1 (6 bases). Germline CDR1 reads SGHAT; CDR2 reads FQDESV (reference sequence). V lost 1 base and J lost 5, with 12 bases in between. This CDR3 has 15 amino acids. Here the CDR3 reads CASSLGGQRNNEQFF. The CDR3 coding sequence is TGTGCCAGCAGCTTAGGCGGACAGCGTAACAATGAGCAGTTCTTC.

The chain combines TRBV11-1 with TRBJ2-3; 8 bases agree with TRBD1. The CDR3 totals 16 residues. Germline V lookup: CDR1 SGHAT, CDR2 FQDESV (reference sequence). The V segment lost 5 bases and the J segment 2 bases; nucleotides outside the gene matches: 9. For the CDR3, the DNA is TGTGCCAGCAGCGGACGACAGGGGTTGATCACAGATACGCAGTATTTT. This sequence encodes CASSGRQGLITDTQYF.

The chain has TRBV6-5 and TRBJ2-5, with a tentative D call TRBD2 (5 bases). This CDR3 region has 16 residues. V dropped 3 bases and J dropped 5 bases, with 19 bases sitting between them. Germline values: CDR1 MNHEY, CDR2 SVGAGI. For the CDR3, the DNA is TGTGCCAGCAGTTATGCGGCTGTAGGGCGCGGGGAGACCCAGTACTTC. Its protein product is CASSYAAVGRGETQYF.

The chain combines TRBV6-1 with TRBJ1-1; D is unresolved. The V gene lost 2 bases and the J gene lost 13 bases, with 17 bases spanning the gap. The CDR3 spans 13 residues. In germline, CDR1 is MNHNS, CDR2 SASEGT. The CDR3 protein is CASSELGQAEFFF. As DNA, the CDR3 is TGTGCCAGCAGTGAACTGGGTCAGGCCGAGTTTTTCTTT.

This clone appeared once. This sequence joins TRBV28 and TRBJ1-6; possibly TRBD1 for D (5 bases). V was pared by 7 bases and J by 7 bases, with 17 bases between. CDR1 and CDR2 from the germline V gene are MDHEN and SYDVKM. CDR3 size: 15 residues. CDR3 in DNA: TGTGCCAGCAAGCCTACTACAGGTCTAAATTCACCCCTCCACTTT. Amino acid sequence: CASKPTTGLNSPLHF.

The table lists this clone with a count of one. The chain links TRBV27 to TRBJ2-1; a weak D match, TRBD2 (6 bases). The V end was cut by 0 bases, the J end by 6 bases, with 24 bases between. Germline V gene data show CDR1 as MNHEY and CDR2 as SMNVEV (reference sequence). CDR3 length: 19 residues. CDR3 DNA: TGTGCCAGCAGTTTATCCTCGTCGGCGGGACGGCGAGTATTCAATGAGCAGTTCTTC. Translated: CASSLSSSAGRRVFNEQFF.

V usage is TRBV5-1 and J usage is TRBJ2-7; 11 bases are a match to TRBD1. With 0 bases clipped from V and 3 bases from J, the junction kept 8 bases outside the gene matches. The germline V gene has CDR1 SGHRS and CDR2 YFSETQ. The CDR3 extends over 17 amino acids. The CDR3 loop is CASSLGTGGSVHYEQYF. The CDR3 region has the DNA TGCGCCAGCAGCTTGGGGACAGGGGGCTCGGTACACTACGAGCAGTACTTC.

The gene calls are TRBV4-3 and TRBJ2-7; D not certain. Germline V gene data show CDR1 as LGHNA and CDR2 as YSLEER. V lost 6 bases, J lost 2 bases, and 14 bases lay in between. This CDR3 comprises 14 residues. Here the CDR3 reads CASRIETPAYEQYF. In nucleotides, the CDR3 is TGCGCCAGCAGGATAGAGACACCGGCCTACGAGCAGTACTTC.

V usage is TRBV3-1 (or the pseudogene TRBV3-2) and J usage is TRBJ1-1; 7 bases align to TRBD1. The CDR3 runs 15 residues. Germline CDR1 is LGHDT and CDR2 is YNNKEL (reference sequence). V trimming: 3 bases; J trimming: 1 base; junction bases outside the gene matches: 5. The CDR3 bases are TGTGCCAGCAGCCAGGGACAGTGTGGGAACACTGAAGCTTTCTTT. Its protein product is CASSQGQCGNTEAFF.

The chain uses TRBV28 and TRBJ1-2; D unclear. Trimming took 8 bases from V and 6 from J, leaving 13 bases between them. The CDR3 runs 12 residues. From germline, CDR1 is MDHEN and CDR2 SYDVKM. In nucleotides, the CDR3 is TGTGCCAGCGAGGGCGGGGAGGATGGCTACACCTTC. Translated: CASEGGEDGYTF.

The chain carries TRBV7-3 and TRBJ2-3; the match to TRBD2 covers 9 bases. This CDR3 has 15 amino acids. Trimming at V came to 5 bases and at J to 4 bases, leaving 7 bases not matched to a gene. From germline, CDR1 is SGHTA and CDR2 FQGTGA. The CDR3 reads CASSLSGLAPDTQYF. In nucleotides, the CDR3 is TGTGCCAGCAGCCTATCGGGACTAGCCCCAGATACGCAGTATTTT.

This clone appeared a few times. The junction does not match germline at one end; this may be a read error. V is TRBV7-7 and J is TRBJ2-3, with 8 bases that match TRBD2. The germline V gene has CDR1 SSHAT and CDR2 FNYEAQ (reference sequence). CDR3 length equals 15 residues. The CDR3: CASSSGLDFIDTQYF. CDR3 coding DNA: TGTGCTAGCAGCTCGGGACTAGATTTCATAGATACGCAGTATTTT.

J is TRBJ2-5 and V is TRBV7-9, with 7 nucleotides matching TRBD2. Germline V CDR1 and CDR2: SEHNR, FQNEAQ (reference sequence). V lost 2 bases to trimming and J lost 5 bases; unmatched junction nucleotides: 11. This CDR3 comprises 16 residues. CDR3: CASSLRGASGWETQYF. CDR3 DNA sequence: TGTGCCAGCAGCTTACGAGGCGCTAGCGGTTGGGAGACCCAGTACTTC.

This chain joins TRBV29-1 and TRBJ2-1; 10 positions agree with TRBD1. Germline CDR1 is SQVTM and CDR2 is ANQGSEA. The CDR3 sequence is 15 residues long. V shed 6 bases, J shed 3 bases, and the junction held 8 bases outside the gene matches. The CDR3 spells CSVGTWDRGYNEQFF. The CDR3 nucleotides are TGCAGCGTCGGGACCTGGGACAGGGGCTACAATGAGCAGTTCTTC.

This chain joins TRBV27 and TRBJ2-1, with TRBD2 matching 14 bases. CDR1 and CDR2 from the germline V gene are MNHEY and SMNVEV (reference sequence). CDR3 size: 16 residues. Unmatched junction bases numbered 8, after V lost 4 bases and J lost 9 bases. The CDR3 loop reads CASSSRLAGGPSEQFF. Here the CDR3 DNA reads TGTGCCAGCAGTTCCCGACTAGCGGGAGGGCCTAGTGAGCAGTTCTTC.

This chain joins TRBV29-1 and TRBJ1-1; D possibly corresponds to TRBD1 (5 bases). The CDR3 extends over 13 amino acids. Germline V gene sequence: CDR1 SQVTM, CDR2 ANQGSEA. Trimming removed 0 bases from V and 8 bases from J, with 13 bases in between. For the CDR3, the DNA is TGCAGCGTTGAAGACAGGGCCATGCCCGAAGCTTTCTTT. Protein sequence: CSVEDRAMPEAFF.

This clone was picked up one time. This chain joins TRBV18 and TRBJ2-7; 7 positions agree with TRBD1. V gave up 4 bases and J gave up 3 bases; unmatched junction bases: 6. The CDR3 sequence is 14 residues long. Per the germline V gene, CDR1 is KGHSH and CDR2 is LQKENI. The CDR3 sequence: CASSRRRDSYEQYF. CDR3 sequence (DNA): TGTGCCAGCTCACGCCGCCGGGACAGCTACGAGCAGTACTTC.

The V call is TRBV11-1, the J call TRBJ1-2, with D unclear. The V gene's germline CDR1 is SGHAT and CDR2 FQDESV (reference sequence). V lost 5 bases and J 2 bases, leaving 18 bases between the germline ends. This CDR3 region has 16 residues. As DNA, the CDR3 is TGTGCCAGCAGCGCTCTTCTTTCCGCGGGGAACTATGGCTACACCTTC. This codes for CASSALLSAGNYGYTF.

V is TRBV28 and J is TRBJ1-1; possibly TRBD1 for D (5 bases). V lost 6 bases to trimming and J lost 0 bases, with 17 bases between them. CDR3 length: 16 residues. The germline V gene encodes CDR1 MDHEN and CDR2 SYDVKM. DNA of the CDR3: TGTGCCAGCAGCCCGGGGGGAGGTGTTCTGAACACTGAAGCTTTCTTT. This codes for CASSPGGGVLNTEAFF. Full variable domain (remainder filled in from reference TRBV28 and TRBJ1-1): DVKVTQSSRYLVKRTGEKVFLECVQDMDHENMFWYRQDPGLGLRLIYFSYDVKMKEKGDIPEGYSVSREKKERFSLILESASTNQTSMYLCASSPGGGVLNTEAFFGQGTRLTVV.

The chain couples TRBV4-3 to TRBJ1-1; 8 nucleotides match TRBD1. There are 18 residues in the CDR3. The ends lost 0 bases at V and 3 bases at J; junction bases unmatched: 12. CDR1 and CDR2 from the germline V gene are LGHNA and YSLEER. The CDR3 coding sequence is TGCGCCAGCAGCCAAGAAACCCCCCAGGGGGCAAGCGACACTGAAGCTTTCTTT. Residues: CASSQETPQGASDTEAFF.

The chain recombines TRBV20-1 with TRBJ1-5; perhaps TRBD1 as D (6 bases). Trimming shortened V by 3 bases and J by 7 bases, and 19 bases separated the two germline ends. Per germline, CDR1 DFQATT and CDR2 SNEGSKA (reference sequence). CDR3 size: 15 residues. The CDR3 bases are TGCAGTGCTAGTATTACGGGGGGCTCGGGGCAGCCCCAGCATTTT. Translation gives CSASITGGSGQPQHF.

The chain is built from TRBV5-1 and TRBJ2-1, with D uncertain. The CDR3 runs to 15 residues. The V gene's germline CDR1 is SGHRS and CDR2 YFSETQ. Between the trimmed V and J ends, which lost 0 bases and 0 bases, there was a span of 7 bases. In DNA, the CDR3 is TGCGCCAGCAGCTTGGTCCTCCCCTCCTACAATGAGCAGTTCTTC. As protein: CASSLVLPSYNEQFF.

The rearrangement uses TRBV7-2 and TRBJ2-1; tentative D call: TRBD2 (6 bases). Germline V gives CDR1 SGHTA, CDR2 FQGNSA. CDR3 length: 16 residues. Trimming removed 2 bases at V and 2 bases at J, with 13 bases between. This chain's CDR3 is CASSLNAGRTYNEQFF. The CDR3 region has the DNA TGTGCCAGCAGCTTAAACGCGGGGAGAACCTACAATGAGCAGTTCTTC.

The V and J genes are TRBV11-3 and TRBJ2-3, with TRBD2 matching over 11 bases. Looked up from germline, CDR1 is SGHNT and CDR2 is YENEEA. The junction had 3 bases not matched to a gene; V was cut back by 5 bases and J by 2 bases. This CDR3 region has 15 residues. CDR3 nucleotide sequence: TGTGCCAGCAGCGCGGGACTAGCGGCCACAGATACGCAGTATTTT. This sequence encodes CASSAGLAATDTQYF.

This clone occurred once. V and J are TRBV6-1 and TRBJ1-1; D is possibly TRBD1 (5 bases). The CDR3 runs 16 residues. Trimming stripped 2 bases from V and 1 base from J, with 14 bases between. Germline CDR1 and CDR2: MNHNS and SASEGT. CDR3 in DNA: TGTGCCAGCAGTGAATTTAAGGCAGGGAAGAACACTGAAGCTTTCTTT. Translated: CASSEFKAGKNTEAFF.

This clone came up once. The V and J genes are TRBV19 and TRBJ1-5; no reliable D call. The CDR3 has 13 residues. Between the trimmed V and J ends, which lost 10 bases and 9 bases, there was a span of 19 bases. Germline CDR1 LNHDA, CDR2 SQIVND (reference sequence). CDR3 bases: TGTGCCACTACCTCGACGGCTTCGGGGCCCCAGCATTTT. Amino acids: CATTSTASGPQHF.

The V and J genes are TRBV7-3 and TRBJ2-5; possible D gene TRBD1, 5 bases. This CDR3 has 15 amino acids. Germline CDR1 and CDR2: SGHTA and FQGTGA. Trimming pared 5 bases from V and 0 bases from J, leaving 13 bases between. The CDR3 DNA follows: TGTGCCAGCAGCCCCGTCAGGGCAGACCAAGAGACCCAGTACTTC. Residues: CASSPVRADQETQYF.